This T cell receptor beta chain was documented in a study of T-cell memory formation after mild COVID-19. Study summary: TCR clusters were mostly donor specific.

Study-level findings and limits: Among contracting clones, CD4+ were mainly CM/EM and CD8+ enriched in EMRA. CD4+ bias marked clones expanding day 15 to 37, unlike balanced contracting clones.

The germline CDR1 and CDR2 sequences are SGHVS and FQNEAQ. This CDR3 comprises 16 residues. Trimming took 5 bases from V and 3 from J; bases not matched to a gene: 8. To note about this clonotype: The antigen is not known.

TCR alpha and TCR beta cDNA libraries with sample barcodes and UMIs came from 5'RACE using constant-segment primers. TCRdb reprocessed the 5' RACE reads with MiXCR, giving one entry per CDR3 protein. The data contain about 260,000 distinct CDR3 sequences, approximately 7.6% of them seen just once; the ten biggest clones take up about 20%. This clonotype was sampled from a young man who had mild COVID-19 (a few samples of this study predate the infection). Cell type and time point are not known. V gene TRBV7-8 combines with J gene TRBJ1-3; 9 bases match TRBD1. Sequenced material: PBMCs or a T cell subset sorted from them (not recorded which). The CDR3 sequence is CASSQPTGGIGNTIYF. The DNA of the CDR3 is TGTGCCAGCAGCCAACCCACAGGGGGCATTGGAAACACCATATATTTT. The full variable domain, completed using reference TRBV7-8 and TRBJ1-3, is GAGVSQSPRYKVAKRGQDVALRCDPISGHVSLFWYQQALGQGPEFLTYFQNEAQLDKSGLPSDRFFAERPEGSVSTLKIQRTQQEDSAVYLCASSQPTGGIGNTIYFGEGSWLTVV.